The text below deals with one TCR beta chain. This record comes from a study of shared clonotypes between healthy human individuals. The protocol was immunoSEQ multiplex PCR, while the TCRdb copy is restricted to in-frame clones and leaves out a portion. The sample holds some 2,000,000 clones; around 95% are singletons and the top ten take around 0.13%. Germline lookup yields CDR1 MDHEN and CDR2 SYDVKM. The CDR3 loop spans 15 amino acids. Germline trimming cut 6 bases from V and 6 bases from J; bases unmatched to any gene: 10. The source is a man aged 18-30 years in good health. The source material was naive CD4+ T cells sorted from blood. Subset described: CD45RA+ positively selected. J is TRBJ1-5 and V is TRBV28; TRBD1 matches at 8 bases. In DNA, the CDR3 is TGTGCCAGCAGCCCGCGACAGGGGCAAGCTCAGCCCCAGCATTTT. Its translation: CASSPRQGQAQPQHF.